These 3 T cell receptor beta chains share one sample of origin, sequenced in a study of T-cell memory formation after mild COVID-19. One entry per CDR3 protein, called by TCRdb with MiXCR from the 5' RACE reads. The sample consists of about 340,000 distinct CDR3 sequences, roughly 20% of them appearing once. Sequencing was performed on PBMCs or a T cell subset sorted from them (not recorded which). The receptors come from a man younger than 30 who had mild COVID-19 (a few samples of this study predate the infection). Cell type and time point are not known.

This clonotype came up a few times. The chain uses TRBV7-3 and TRBJ2-1; 10 bases line up with TRBD2. This CDR3 is built from 17 residues. Germline V gives CDR1 SGHTA, CDR2 FQGTGA. J was trimmed by 0 bases and V by 5 bases; bases with no gene match: 7. The CDR3 DNA sequence: TGTGCCAGCAGCCTAGCGGGGGCCCGAAGCTCCTACAATGAGCAGTTCTTC. It codes for CASSLAGARSSYNEQFF.

This sequence joins TRBV6-5 and TRBJ1-2; D gene unclear. Per germline, CDR1 MNHEY and CDR2 SVGAGI. The ends were cut back, 6 bases at V and 4 bases at J, with 15 bases in the middle. The CDR3 is 14 residues long. The CDR3 nucleotides read TGTGCCAGCAGCCTATCGGCTGGGTTCTATGGCTACACCTTC. It codes for CASSLSAGFYGYTF.

The DNA of the CDR3 is TGTGCCAGCAGTTTCGGAACTAGCGGGGGGAGAGGGCTGCGGTATTTT. It encodes CASSFGTSGGRGLRYF. V and J are TRBV27 and TRBJ2-3; 12 nucleotides agree with TRBD2. The CDR3 sequence is 16 residues long. Losses at the gene ends were 3 bases for V and 14 bases for J; bases not matched to a gene: 15. The V gene's germline CDR1 is MNHEY and CDR2 SMNVEV (reference sequence).